Listed here is a single T cell receptor beta chain. What it binds is not known. The V gene end was trimmed by 6 bases and the J gene end by 10 bases; junction bases not matched to a gene: 6. Germline-derived CDR1 and CDR2 are SGHVS and FQNEAQ. This CDR3 has 12 residues. These data come from a study of cytomegalovirus exposure and HLA in healthy donors. Findings of the study overall: TCR beta sequences reportedly predicted most subjects' HLA-A and HLA-B alleles accurately. In an earlier analysis, productive rearrangement rates for most beta V segments clustered near 87% or 30%. Beyond CMV serostatus, there was no information to go on about immune exposure. In a later analysis, most CMV-associated TCR beta chains appeared HLA-restricted.

The PCR ran on 60 Vbeta and 13 Jbeta primers. Produced via immunoSEQ multiplex PCR; TCRdb's table is partial and in-frame only. The sample consists of 75,000 to 90,000 clones, roughly 85% of them appearing once. Material for sequencing was PBMCs. The TCR originated in a man in his forties in good health and CMV-seropositive. The chain links TRBV7-8 to TRBJ1-2, with 9 bases aligning to TRBD1. CDR3 coding DNA: TGTGCCAGCAGTCCGGGACAGGGATCCTACACCTTC. Protein product: CASSPGQGSYTF.